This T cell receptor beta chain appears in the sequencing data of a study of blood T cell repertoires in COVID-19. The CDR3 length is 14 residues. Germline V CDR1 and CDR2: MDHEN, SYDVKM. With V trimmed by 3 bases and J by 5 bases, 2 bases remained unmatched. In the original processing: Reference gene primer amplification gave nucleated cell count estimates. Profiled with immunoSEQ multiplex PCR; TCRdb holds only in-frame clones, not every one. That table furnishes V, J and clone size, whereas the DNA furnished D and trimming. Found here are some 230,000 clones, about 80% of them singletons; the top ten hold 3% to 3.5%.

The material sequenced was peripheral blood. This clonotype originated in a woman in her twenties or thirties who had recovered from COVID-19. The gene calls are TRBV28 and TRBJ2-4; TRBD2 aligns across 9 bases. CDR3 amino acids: CASSLSGRQNIQYF. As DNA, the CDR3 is TGTGCCAGCAGTTTGAGCGGGAGGCAAAACATTCAGTACTTC.